This T cell receptor beta chain comes out of a study of CD8 T cell repertoires and HIV-1 epitope variants. Study-wide context: Twenty-five autologous and known Gag and Nef epitope variant peptides each stimulated T cells separately. Controls included no peptide, Ebola AY9 epitope, and a CMV, EBV, flu pool. Study-wide findings and caveats: About 10 antigen-specific TCR beta clonotypes were found; six seemed cross-reactive to variants.

V was pared by 5 bases and J by 7 bases, with 18 bases between. CDR1 LNHDA and CDR2 SQIVND come from the germline V gene (reference sequence). The CDR3 runs 15 residues. Only in-frame clones appear in the TCRdb table, and some are missing; sequencing was by immunoSEQ multiplex PCR. The sample records 5,000 to 7,000 clones, 65% to 70% being singletons. About this clone: Its matching antigen is unknown.

The clonotype comes from a male donor with HIV. The chain combines TRBV19 with TRBJ2-1; maybe TRBD2 (7 bases). Material for sequencing was cultured CD8+ T cells derived from PBMCs. CDR3: CASSRGALLNNEQFF. The CDR3 DNA reads TGTGCCAGTAGTCGGGGGGCCCTTCTTAATAATGAGCAGTTCTTC.